This entry lists 2 T cell receptor beta chains sequenced from one sample in a study of T cell repertoires in cytomegalovirus infection (dated by TCRdb to between 2017 and 2020). For these receptors, no antigen is known. Sequencing relied on an Illumina HiSeq 1500. TCRdb's own reprocessing of the public reads used fastp at Q25 and MiXCR and kept productive beta chains. Each record represents a unique CDR3 protein, reported with the most common genes and DNA among its rows. The sample includes about 920,000 distinct CDR3 sequences, with approximately 30% observed a single time. Around 15% of the sample goes to the ten largest clones. The intended sense of this specimen's treatment or condition label: in vitro stimulation with specific CMV peptide epitopes to enrich CMV-specific T cells. The sequencing here drew on cultured CD8+ T cells from PBMCs, taken from culture after CMV antigen stimulation. These receptors were collected from a human donor in good health (CMV status not recorded). Some clones in this sample may be carry-over from other donors' samples.

A few counts support this clonotype. This sequence joins TRBV10-3 and TRBJ2-1; 10 bases agree with TRBD2. V was clipped by 5 bases and J by 7 bases; unmatched bases: 2. This CDR3 has 13 amino acids. The germline CDR1 and CDR2 sequences are ENHRY and SYGVKD. CDR3 nucleotide sequence: TGTGCCATCAGTCTAGCGGGGGTAAATGAGCAGTTCTTC. Encoded protein: CAISLAGVNEQFF.

This chain uses TRBV10-3 with TRBJ2-6; tentative D call: TRBD2 (5 bases). The CDR3 totals 22 residues. V lost 10 bases and J 2 bases, leaving 36 bases between the germline ends. CDR1 ENHRY and CDR2 SYGVKD come from the germline V gene. CDR3 loop: CATYGEGNSLPDPYPGANVLTF. CDR3 coding DNA: TGTGCCACATATGGAGAGGGAAACTCTCTTCCGGATCCCTACCCTGGGGCCAACGTCCTGACTTTC.